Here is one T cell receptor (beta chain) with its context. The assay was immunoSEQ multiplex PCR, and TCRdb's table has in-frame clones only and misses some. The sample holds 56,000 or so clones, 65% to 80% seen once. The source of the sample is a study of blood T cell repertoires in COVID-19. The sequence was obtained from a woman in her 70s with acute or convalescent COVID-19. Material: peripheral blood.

The CDR3 sequence: CASSDRTGGIYNEQFF. The CDR3 region has the DNA TGTGCCAGCAGCGACCGGACGGGGGGGATCTACAATGAGCAGTTCTTC. This rearrangement joins TRBV9 to TRBJ2-1; 8 bases line up with TRBD2. This CDR3 region has 16 residues. Germline CDR1 SGDLS, CDR2 YYNGEE. After removal of 3 bases from V and 3 bases from J, the junction contained 8 bases not matched to a gene.